The present entry profiles one TCR beta chain with its context. Its antigen remains unidentified. Primers: 60 Vbeta forward and 13 Jbeta reverse. Repertoires were generated with immunoSEQ multiplex PCR, while TCRdb's copy carries only in-frame clones and drops some. The sample yields around 160,000 clones, approximately 70% seen once. The entry originates in a study of cytomegalovirus exposure and HLA in healthy donors. Whole-study context: Findings of an earlier analysis included more than 90 million unique TCR beta sequences from some 180 million T cells. Study results and caveats: TRBV6-2, TRBV6-3 and some other V segments were unresolvable in 87-base-pair reads.

The CDR3 extends over 18 amino acids. Germline V gene sequence: CDR1 SQVTM, CDR2 ANQGSEA. J gave up 1 base and V 4 bases, and 14 bases lay outside the gene matches. The donors, nominally healthy at sampling, likely had unrecorded immune exposures. This clonotype was obtained from a man aged 18 to 29 in good health and CMV-seropositive. The chain couples TRBV29-1 to TRBJ1-1; 11 bases fit TRBD1. Sequenced sample: PBMCs. CDR3 loop: CSVVYHPGQGVGNTEAFF. The CDR3 DNA follows: TGCAGCGTTGTTTATCACCCGGGACAGGGGGTGGGGAACACTGAAGCTTTCTTT.